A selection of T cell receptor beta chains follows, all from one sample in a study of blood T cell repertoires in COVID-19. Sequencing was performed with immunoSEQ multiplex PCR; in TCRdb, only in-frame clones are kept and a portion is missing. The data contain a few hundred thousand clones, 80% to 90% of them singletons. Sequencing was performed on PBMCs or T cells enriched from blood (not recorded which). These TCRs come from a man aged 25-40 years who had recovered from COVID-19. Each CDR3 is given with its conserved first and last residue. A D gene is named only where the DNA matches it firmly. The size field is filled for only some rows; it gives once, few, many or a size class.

TGTGCCAGTAGTATCCGGGTCACCGACTTGCGCTCACCCCTCCACTTT	CASSIRVTDLRSPLHF	TRBV19	TRBJ1-6	-	-
TGCGCCAGCAAGGTAGGGGCGAGCACAGATACGCAGTATTTT	CASKVGASTDTQYF	TRBV5-1	TRBJ2-3	-	-
TGCGCCAGCAGCTTTGGGACAGGGGAATACTATGGCTACACCTTC	CASSFGTGEYYGYTF	TRBV5-1	TRBJ1-2	-	TRBD1
TGTGCCAGCTCACCCGTGGCCTCCTACGAGCAGTACTTC	CASSPVASYEQYF	TRBV18	TRBJ2-7	once	-
TGTGCCAGCAGCTTGACGGACAGATTCAACACTGAAGCTTTCTTT	CASSLTDRFNTEAFF	TRBV5-6	TRBJ1-1	-	-
TGTGCCAGCAGCTGGAGTGCTTACGAGCAGTACTTC	CASSWSAYEQYF	TRBV5-6	TRBJ2-7	-	-
TGTGCCAGCAGCTTCGGGCAGGGGGGCTATGGCTACACCTTC	CASSFGQGGYGYTF	TRBV7-2	TRBJ1-2	-	TRBD1
TGTGCCAGCAGCTCGAATCAGGGGGCGTCCTACGAGCAGTACTTC	CASSSNQGASYEQYF	TRBV5-4	TRBJ2-7	-	TRBD1
TGTGCCAGCAGCTCAGGAGGGGCAGGGGGCTATAGCAATCAGCCCCAGCATTTT	CASSSGGAGGYSNQPQHF	TRBV11-2	TRBJ1-5	-	TRBD1
TGCGCCAGCGGAAATCGGGGGGCCCAAGGAGATACGCAGTATTTT	CASGNRGAQGDTQYF	TRBV10-1	TRBJ2-3	-	-
TGTGCCATCAGAGAATGGCGGGGGGGCACAGATACGCAGTATTTT	CAIREWRGGTDTQYF	TRBV10-3	TRBJ2-3	-	TRBD2
TGTGCCAGCAGCTTAGTTTTTGTTGGAGGCGCAGGAAACACCATATATTTT	CASSLVFVGGAGNTIYF	TRBV7-9	TRBJ1-3	few	-
TGCGCCAGCAGCTCGGGTCCGGGATCTGGGGACATTCAGTACTTC	CASSSGPGSGDIQYF	TRBV5-1	TRBJ2-4	-	-
TGTGCCAGCAGTTTGGGCAAGAACACTGAAGCTTTCTTT	CASSLGKNTEAFF	TRBV12-3/TRBV12-4	TRBJ1-1	-	-
TGTGCCAGCAGTTACTCGACGGGGGGTGAGCAGTTCTTC	CASSYSTGGEQFF	TRBV6-5	TRBJ2-1	-	TRBD2
TGCGCCAGCAGCGCCGACCAGGGGTCTGAAGCTTTCTTT	CASSADQGSEAFF	TRBV5-1	TRBJ1-1	-	-
TGTGCCAGCAGCGCTGTACAGGGGGCAAACACTGAAGCTTTCTTT	CASSAVQGANTEAFF	TRBV7-9	TRBJ1-1	-	TRBD1
TGTGCCAGCAGTCGTCTAGATACGCAGTATTTT	CASSRLDTQYF	TRBV12-3/TRBV12-4	TRBJ2-3	-	-
TGTGCCAGCAGCCTCACCCCAGGGACAGAGAACACCGGGGAGCTGTTTTTT	CASSLTPGTENTGELFF	TRBV9	TRBJ2-2	-	TRBD1
TGTGCACCACCCGGGACTCTTGAAGCTTTCTTT	CAPPGTLEAFF	TRBV12-2	TRBJ1-1	-	-
TGTGCCACGAAACAGGGGTCATCAACTATCGAGCAGTACTTC	CATKQGSSTIEQYF	TRBV7-2	TRBJ2-7	-	TRBD1
TGTGCCAGCAGTGAACCAGGGCTGGAAAAACTGTTTTTT	CASSEPGLEKLFF	TRBV25-1	TRBJ1-4	-	-
TGTGCCAGCAGTTTATCCCTTGGTTGGGAGGTCGGTGAAGCTTTCTTT	CASSLSLGWEVGEAFF	TRBV27	TRBJ1-1	-	-
TGTGCCAGTAGTATATCCATTACACAGGGGCCCTATCAGCCCCAGCATTTT	CASSISITQGPYQPQHF	TRBV19	TRBJ1-5	-	TRBD1
TGTGCCAGCACCAGGATTCAGTTGAATAATTCACCCCTCCACTTT	CASTRIQLNNSPLHF	TRBV28	TRBJ1-6	-	-
TGTGCCTGGAGCCCCCGACGGGGAATGAATTCACCCCTCCACTTT	CAWSPRRGMNSPLHF	TRBV30	TRBJ1-6	-	-
TGTGCCAGCAGCGGATTGAGGGAGGCGACTGAAGCTTTCTTT	CASSGLREATEAFF	TRBV2	TRBJ1-1	-	-
TGTGCCAGCAGAGCAGGGGGCTTTAGGGGCTACACCTTC	CASRAGGFRGYTF	TRBV2	TRBJ1-2	-	TRBD1
TGTGCCAGCAGCTTCGGACAGGGGGAATATAGCAATCAGCCCCAGCATTTT	CASSFGQGEYSNQPQHF	TRBV7-3	TRBJ1-5	once	TRBD1
TGTGCCAGGTCGACAGGGCTTGAAGCTTTCTTT	CARSTGLEAFF	TRBV2	TRBJ1-1	-	TRBD1
TGTGCCAGCAGCAACGGGTGTTGCGGGTATAAAACCTACGAGCAGTACTTC	CASSNGCCGYKTYEQYF	TRBV21-1	TRBJ2-7	-	-
TGTGCCAGCAGCCAAGGGAGGTTAAACACTGAAGCTTTCTTT	CASSQGRLNTEAFF	TRBV4-2	TRBJ1-1	once	-
TGCGCCAGCAGCTTGGACCCTCTCGCGGCGCAGGGGGCTGGACGAACTGAAGCTTTCTTT	CASSLDPLAAQGAGRTEAFF	TRBV5-1	TRBJ1-1	-	TRBD1
TGTGCCAGCAGTTACATCCTAGCAGATACGCAGTATTTT	CASSYILADTQYF	TRBV6-2/TRBV6-3	TRBJ2-3	-	-
TGTGCCATCAGTAATCAGGGGGTGGAGCAGTACTTC	CAISNQGVEQYF	TRBV10-3	TRBJ2-7	once	TRBD1
TGCGCCAGCAGCAGCCCCGGGACACAGAAGACTGAAGCTTTCTTT	CASSSPGTQKTEAFF	TRBV5-1	TRBJ1-1	once	-
TGTGCCAGTAGTATACGAACTAATGAAAAACTGTTTTTT	CASSIRTNEKLFF	TRBV19	TRBJ1-4	-	-
TGTGCCAGCAGCCCCCGCGGACAGGGGATCACTGAAGCTTTCTTT	CASSPRGQGITEAFF	TRBV7-9	TRBJ1-1	-	TRBD1
TGCGCCAGCAGCTTGGACACTAGCGGGGACCTCACCGGGGAGCTGTTTTTT	CASSLDTSGDLTGELFF	TRBV5-1	TRBJ2-2	-	TRBD2
TGTGCCACCAGCATCTATTCAGGTCAGCCCCAGCATTTT	CATSIYSGQPQHF	TRBV15	TRBJ1-5	-	-
TGTGCCAGCAGCTTAGGTCCAGGGTTTAATGAAAAACTGTTTTTT	CASSLGPGFNEKLFF	TRBV7-2	TRBJ1-4	-	-
TGTGCCAGCAGGAGCTACAATGAGCAGTTCTTC	CASRSYNEQFF	TRBV6-5	TRBJ2-1	-	-
TGTGCCAGCAGCCCCCACAGCGGGGACACCGGGGAGCTGTTTTTT	CASSPHSGDTGELFF	TRBV3-1/TRBV3-2	TRBJ2-2	-	TRBD2
TGTGCCACCCGGACTAGCGGGGGGTCCTACGAGCAGTACTTC	CATRTSGGSYEQYF	TRBV6-6	TRBJ2-7	-	TRBD2
TGTGCCACCAGCGGACAGCCTATGAGGACTGAAGCTTTCTTT	CATSGQPMRTEAFF	TRBV15	TRBJ1-1	-	-
TGTGCCAGCAGTCTTATATCGGGGACCCAGTACTTC	CASSLISGTQYF	TRBV7-2	TRBJ2-5	once	-
TGCGCCAGCAGCTTGGCCGCGGGTGCAAGCTATGGCTACACCTTC	CASSLAAGASYGYTF	TRBV5-1	TRBJ1-2	once	-
TGTGCCAGCAGCTTAGGCGGTGTCTATGGCTACACCTTC	CASSLGGVYGYTF	TRBV7-2	TRBJ1-2	-	-
TGTGCCAGCAGTTACCTCGCGGGCGAGGCGGGGGCCCAGTACTTC	CASSYLAGEAGAQYF	TRBV6-2/TRBV6-3	TRBJ2-5	-	TRBD2
TGTGCCAGCAGCCCTAACAGGGTCGGCTATGGCTACACCTTC	CASSPNRVGYGYTF	TRBV7-8	TRBJ1-2	few	-
TGCGCCAGCAGCCAAGTACCTACCTCTGGAAACACCATATATTTT	CASSQVPTSGNTIYF	TRBV4-1	TRBJ1-3	once	-
TGTGCCAGCAGTTATGGGTCAGGTTATCAGCCCCAGCATTTT	CASSYGSGYQPQHF	TRBV27	TRBJ1-5	-	-
TGTGCCAGCAGTTACTCTAGGACAGGGAGAACCGGGGAGCTGTTTTTT	CASSYSRTGRTGELFF	TRBV6-5	TRBJ2-2	-	TRBD1
TGTGCCAGCTCACTAAGCGTACAGGCGGTGATATCGGAGCAGTACTTC	CASSLSVQAVISEQYF	TRBV18	TRBJ2-7	-	-
TGTGCCAGTAGTATAGCGGAAGGGACACGAATTAATGAAAAACTGTTTTTT	CASSIAEGTRINEKLFF	TRBV19	TRBJ1-4	-	-
TGCGCCAGCAGCCAGGTTCCGGGGGGGAATCCCTACGAGCAGTACTTC	CASSQVPGGNPYEQYF	TRBV4-3	TRBJ2-7	-	TRBD2
TGTGCCTGGAGTACCGGGACAGGGGACCATGAGCAGTTCTTC	CAWSTGTGDHEQFF	TRBV30	TRBJ2-1	-	TRBD1
TGTGCCAGCAGCCCTAACACAGGGATGGGAGAGCAGTTCTTC	CASSPNTGMGEQFF	TRBV7-9	TRBJ2-1	-	-
TGCGCCAGCAGCCAAGTTTCCGGGGCTGGAAACACCATATATTTT	CASSQVSGAGNTIYF	TRBV4-1	TRBJ1-3	-	-
TGCGCCAGCAGCCAAGAAGAGGGAGAATACAATGAGCAGTTCTTC	CASSQEEGEYNEQFF	TRBV4-1	TRBJ2-1	-	-